These 26 T cell receptor beta chains share one sample of origin, sequenced in a study of T-cell reconstitution after alpha-beta-depleted transplantation in children. Preparation of the TCRbeta library used unique molecular identifiers. TCRdb reanalysed the PCR reads using MiXCR and keeps one entry per CDR3 protein. The sample holds about 610,000 distinct CDR3 sequences, roughly a tenth seen once. This material consisted of PBMCs from the stem cell graft donor, taken from the stem cell graft. These receptors were collected from a human donor who donated a stem cell graft to a child with acute myeloid leukemia.

This clonotype has more than one count but fewer than ten. This sequence joins TRBV5-1 and TRBJ2-1; 8 positions match TRBD2. The V gene's germline CDR1 is SGHRS and CDR2 YFSETQ. V lost 4 bases and J lost 7; bases outside the gene matches: 10. The CDR3 is 15 residues long. This chain's CDR3 is CASSPFRTSQNEQFF. CDR3 DNA sequence: TGCGCCAGCAGCCCTTTCCGGACTAGCCAGAATGAGCAGTTCTTC.

This clonotype was counted many times. The V gene is TRBV9, the J gene TRBJ2-1; D remains unclear. V was clipped by 4 bases and J by 0 bases, with 11 bases between them. This CDR3 has 15 residues. Germline CDR1 reads SGDLS; CDR2 reads YYNGEE. The CDR3 bases are TGTGCCAGCAGCTATGATTACGCCTCCTACAATGAGCAGTTCTTC. Amino acids: CASSYDYASYNEQFF.

This clonotype was picked up many times. The rearrangement joins TRBV15 to TRBJ2-3, with TRBD2 matching over 10 bases. The V gene end was trimmed by 0 bases and the J gene end by 5 bases; junction bases not matched to a gene: 8. This CDR3 is 17 amino acids long. The germline V gene has CDR1 LNHNV and CDR2 YYDKDF (reference sequence). The CDR3 nucleotides are TGTGCCACCAGCAGAGATCTCGGGTCTAGCGGGAGAGATACGCAGTATTTT. The encoded protein is CATSRDLGSSGRDTQYF.

At least ten counts were recorded for this clonotype. V usage is TRBV5-1 and J usage is TRBJ2-1; 12 bases fit TRBD2. With 0 bases clipped from V and 5 bases from J, the junction kept 0 bases outside the gene matches. There are 15 residues in the CDR3. Looked up from germline, CDR1 is SGHRS and CDR2 is YFSETQ. The CDR3 DNA reads TGCGCCAGCAGCTTGGGGACTAGCGGGAACAATGAGCAGTTCTTC. Residues: CASSLGTSGNNEQFF.

The genes are TRBV30 and TRBJ1-1; D ambiguous. The germline gives CDR1 GTSNPN, CDR2 SVGIG (reference sequence). The CDR3 contains 13 residues. The V end was cut by 4 bases, the J end by 1 base, with 10 bases between. The CDR3 reads CAWTVTRNTEAFF. The CDR3 DNA reads TGTGCCTGGACCGTCACAAGGAACACTGAAGCTTTCTTT.

This chain links TRBV7-9 with TRBJ2-2; D is ambiguous. Trimming removed 5 bases at V and 3 bases at J, with 13 bases between. This CDR3 comprises 15 residues. CDR1 is SEHNR and CDR2 is FQNEAQ in the germline V gene (reference sequence). The CDR3 DNA follows: TGTGCCAGCAGCAAAAGGCTCTCTCACACCGGGGAGCTGTTTTTT. This encodes CASSKRLSHTGELFF.

This clonotype was counted at least ten times. The rearrangement uses TRBV20-1 and TRBJ2-7; 13 bases map to TRBD2. CDR3 size: 16 residues. Looked up from germline, CDR1 is DFQATT and CDR2 is SNEGSKA (reference sequence). The junction had 8 bases not matched to a gene; V was cut back by 5 bases and J by 1 base. CDR3 nucleotide sequence: TGCAGTGCTCTCGATGGGACTAGCGGGAAATCCTACGAGCAGTACTTC. This encodes CSALDGTSGKSYEQYF.

This clonotype was observed many times. The chain joins TRBV7-2 to TRBJ2-7; D may match TRBD1 or TRBD2 (6 bases each). The CDR3 runs to 13 residues. Trimming took off 4 bases at V and 6 bases at J, with 13 bases between the two ends. The germline CDR1 and CDR2 sequences are SGHTA and FQGNSA. The CDR3 reads CASSSDRRGEQYF. The CDR3 DNA reads as TGTGCCAGCAGCTCAGACAGGCGGGGCGAGCAGTACTTC.

This chain uses TRBV18 with TRBJ2-5, with 11 bases identical to TRBD1. The CDR3 length is 15 residues. The ends lost 6 bases at V and 5 bases at J; junction bases unmatched: 8. Germline V gene data show CDR1 as KGHSH and CDR2 as LQKENI. The CDR3 DNA is TGTGCCAGCTCGAGTGGGACAGGGGGTGCGGAGACCCAGTACTTC. Its protein is CASSSGTGGAETQYF. The entire variable domain, with the rest obtained from reference TRBV18 and TRBJ2-5, is as follows: NAGVMQNPRHLVRRRGQEARLRCSPMKGHSHVYWYRQLPEEGLKFMVYLQKENIIDESGMPKERFSAEFPKEGPSILRIQQVVRGDSAAYFCASSSGTGGAETQYFGPGTRLLVL.

In its sample, this clonotype was seen many times. The rearrangement joins TRBV4-2 to TRBJ2-5; 7 bases are a match to TRBD2. V was clipped by 1 base and J by 5 bases; unmatched bases: 1. Germline V CDR1 and CDR2: LGHNA, YNFKEQ. The CDR3 is 13 amino acids. CDR3 in amino acids: CASSQASGETQYF. The CDR3 coding sequence is TGTGCCAGCAGCCAAGCTAGCGGCGAGACCCAGTACTTC.

This clonotype has just a few counts. The chain recombines TRBV7-9 with TRBJ2-2; D may be TRBD2 (5 bases). V was clipped by 3 bases and J by 2 bases, with 16 bases between them. Germline CDR1 is SEHNR and CDR2 is FQNEAQ (reference sequence). CDR3 size: 17 residues. The DNA of the CDR3 is TGTGCCAGCAGCTTGAGGAGCCACGGGGATAACACCGGGGAGCTGTTTTTT. Its protein product is CASSLRSHGDNTGELFF.

This clonotype came up many times. The genes are TRBV5-1 and TRBJ2-5, with 13 bases fitting TRBD2. J gave up 0 bases and V 3 bases, and 8 bases lay outside the gene matches. Germline CDR1 SGHRS, CDR2 YFSETQ. There are 18 residues in the CDR3. CDR3 region: CASSSGTSGVGYQETQYF. The CDR3 bases are TGCGCCAGCAGCTCCGGGACTAGCGGGGTTGGGTACCAAGAGACCCAGTACTTC.

This clonotype has just a few counts. The chain is built from TRBV18 and TRBJ1-1; maybe TRBD1 (6 bases). Germline assignment: CDR1 KGHSH and CDR2 LQKENI. CDR3 length: 15 amino acids. Trimming took off 4 bases at V and 4 bases at J, with 16 bases between the two ends. CDR3 loop: CASSQLGAGFTEAFF. For the CDR3, the DNA is TGTGCCAGCTCACAGCTGGGGGCGGGGTTCACTGAAGCTTTCTTT.

This clonotype was seen a handful of times. This chain joins TRBV7-2 and TRBJ2-3, with TRBD2 as a possible D gene (5 bases). Germline CDR1 SGHTA, CDR2 FQGNSA. V lost 2 bases, J lost 2 bases, and 11 bases lay in between. The CDR3 has 15 residues. The CDR3 bases are TGTGCCAGCAGCTTACAGAGAGGGCTCACAGATACGCAGTATTTT. Residues: CASSLQRGLTDTQYF.

This clonotype showed up just a few times. The chain joins TRBV7-8 to TRBJ2-7, with 8 bases that match TRBD2. CDR1 and CDR2 (germline): SGHVS, FQNEAQ. After removal of 5 bases from V and 1 base from J, the junction contained 4 bases not matched to a gene. This CDR3 has 14 residues. The CDR3 region is CASSVIAGSYEQYF. CDR3 DNA: TGTGCCAGCAGCGTGATAGCGGGATCCTACGAGCAGTACTTC. The whole variable domain, remainder taken from reference TRBV7-8 and TRBJ2-7, is GAGVSQSPRYKVAKRGQDVALRCDPISGHVSLFWYQQALGQGPEFLTYFQNEAQLDKSGLPSDRFFAERPEGSVSTLKIQRTQQEDSAVYLCASSVIAGSYEQYFGPGTRLTVT.

V and J are TRBV20-1 and TRBJ2-3, with D perhaps matching TRBD2 (5 bases). CDR1 DFQATT and CDR2 SNEGSKA come from the germline V gene (reference sequence). This CDR3 has 18 amino acids. Trimming left V 4 bases short and J 2 bases short, with 25 bases between. The CDR3 nucleotides are TGCAGTGCTATGGGGTTTGGCGGGCCCTTAGCCTTCACAGATACGCAGTATTTT. Translated, it gives CSAMGFGGPLAFTDTQYF.

The chain has TRBV29-1 and TRBJ1-4; 7 bases match TRBD1. The germline CDR1 and CDR2 sequences are SQVTM and ANQGSEA. V trimming: 4 bases; J trimming: 6 bases; junction bases outside the gene matches: 8. This CDR3 region has 14 residues. The CDR3 here is CSVAPTGLDEKLFF. The CDR3 nucleotides are TGCAGCGTTGCCCCGACAGGGTTGGATGAAAAACTGTTTTTT.

The chain recombines TRBV6-1 with TRBJ2-2; 7 bases match TRBD2. The CDR3 spans 15 residues. Trimming removed 7 bases from V and 0 bases from J; junction bases left unmatched: 5. CDR1 is MNHNS, CDR2 SASEGT, per germline. CDR3 coding DNA: TGTGCCAGCACCATGGGAGGGGCGAACACCGGGGAGCTGTTTTTT. Amino acid sequence: CASTMGGANTGELFF.

A few counts support this clonotype. This chain uses TRBV12-3 or TRBV12-4 with TRBJ2-1, with no clear D. Trimming left V 5 bases short and J 9 bases short, with 20 bases between. The CDR3 covers 15 residues. The CDR3 here is CASSLADESAAEQFF. As DNA, the CDR3 is TGTGCCAGCAGTCTCGCTGACGAATCAGCCGCTGAGCAGTTCTTC.

This clonotype appeared a few times. This chain links TRBV4-3 with TRBJ2-1; D gene uncertain. Germline V gene sequence: CDR1 LGHNA, CDR2 YSLEER. This CDR3 comprises 15 residues. Trimming cost V 1 base and J 8 bases, with 15 bases left between them. The DNA for the CDR3 is TGCGCCAGCAGCCAAGTGGCATCATCTCAGGATGAGCAGTTCTTC. This gives the protein CASSQVASSQDEQFF.

The genes are TRBV4-3 and TRBJ2-1; 9 bases agree with TRBD1. This CDR3 is 16 amino acids long. V lost 0 bases to trimming and J lost 5 bases; unmatched junction nucleotides: 5. From germline, CDR1 is LGHNA and CDR2 YSLEER. DNA of the CDR3: TGCGCCAGCAGCCAAGATGGGACAGGGAGAAACAATGAGCAGTTCTTC. This encodes CASSQDGTGRNNEQFF.

The table lists this clonotype with a few counts. V gene TRBV5-1 combines with J gene TRBJ2-1; D may be TRBD2 (5 bases). CDR1 and CDR2 (germline): SGHRS, YFSETQ. Trimming removed 2 bases from V and 0 bases from J, with 12 bases in between. The CDR3 sequence is 16 residues long. CDR3 DNA: TGCGCCAGCAGCTTACGCGGGCTTAGCTCCTACAATGAGCAGTTCTTC. Translated: CASSLRGLSSYNEQFF. Filled out from reference TRBV5-1 and TRBJ2-1, the complete variable domain reads KAGVTQTPRYLIKTRGQQVTLSCSPISGHRSVSWYQQTPGQGLQFLFEYFSETQRNKGNFPGRFSGRQFSNSRSEMNVSTLELGDSALYLCASSLRGLSSYNEQFFGPGTRLTVL.

This clonotype was observed many times. The V call is TRBV5-5, the J call TRBJ2-2; a weak D match, TRBD2 (5 bases). Trimming stripped 0 bases from V and 6 bases from J, with 9 bases between. The germline V gene encodes CDR1 SGHKS and CDR2 YYEKEE (reference sequence). This CDR3 region has 14 residues. The CDR3 loop reads CASSLARGSGELFF. DNA of the CDR3: TGTGCCAGCAGCTTGGCCCGGGGATCCGGGGAGCTGTTTTTT.

This clonotype was counted at least ten times. The chain combines TRBV12-3 or TRBV12-4 with TRBJ2-3; TRBD2 is a possible D gene (6 bases). V was pared by 7 bases and J by 4 bases, with 9 bases between. There are 12 residues in the CDR3. The CDR3 sequence: CASKWEADTQYF. The CDR3 region has the DNA TGTGCCAGCAAGTGGGAGGCAGATACGCAGTATTTT.

This clonotype was found a few times. The chain recombines TRBV7-3 with TRBJ2-7; 8 nucleotides agree with TRBD1. V trimming: 5 bases; J trimming: 0 bases; junction bases outside the gene matches: 18. The CDR3 is 19 residues long. Germline values: CDR1 SGHTA, CDR2 FQGTGA. The CDR3 DNA follows: TGTGCCAGCAGCCCAAGGGGTGGGCAGGGGGCTCCTCTCTCCTACGAGCAGTACTTC. Residues: CASSPRGGQGAPLSYEQYF.

This clonotype was recorded a few times. The rearrangement uses TRBV15 and TRBJ2-3; D remains unclear. This CDR3 has 15 residues. Germline V gene data show CDR1 as LNHNV and CDR2 as YYDKDF (reference sequence). V lost 0 bases, J lost 4 bases, and 11 bases lay in between. The CDR3, as DNA: TGTGCCACCAGCAGAGAGGATCTCACGGCAGATACGCAGTATTTT. It yields the protein CATSREDLTADTQYF.